In this sample, the clone carrying this T cell receptor (beta chain) turned up many times. RNA transcripts served as the template for amplifying TCR beta CDR3 regions. The HTBI primer set was used in a first-round RT-PCR of the TCR CDR3. MiXCR, applied by TCRdb to the multiplex PCR reads, yields one record per CDR3 protein. This table has more than 500,000 distinct CDR3 sequences, 14% appearing once. This CDR3 is built from 17 residues. Germline lookup yields CDR1 MNHEY and CDR2 SVGAGI. The ends lost 2 bases at V and 7 bases at J; junction bases unmatched: 7. This specimen comes from a study of T cells in Graves' hyperthyroidism and ophthalmopathy. Subjects aged 18 to 65 presented with newly diagnosed hyperthyroidism of less than 2 months' duration.

The TCR sequence derives from a woman aged 40-49 years with Graves' hyperthyroidism. The chain employs TRBV6-5 and TRBJ1-6, with TRBD1 matching over 11 bases. The sequenced sample was blood. This chain's CDR3 is CASSYTGTGGLNSPLHF. The CDR3 DNA is TGTGCCAGCAGTTACACAGGGACAGGGGGACTAAATTCACCCCTCCACTTT.